This T cell receptor (beta chain) was recorded in a study of regulatory dendritic cells for organ transplantation (dated by TCRdb to 2016 to 2017). Background for the entire study: To make regulatory dendritic cells, monocytes were cultured with vitamin D3 on days 0 and 4 and with IL-10 on day 4. On day 6, LPS was added to the DC cultures to test how the DCs responded to a strong maturation-inducing agent. The TCRbeta repertoires of sorted naive and memory CD4+ and CD8+ T cells were sequenced before and after allostimulation with regulatory or mature dendritic cells. The paper's findings and limits, for the study overall: The authors pointed out considerable heterogeneity between individuals in the alloreactive memory CD8+ T cell pool, and only a couple of subjects were sequenced. In both subjects, allostimulation led to expansion of memory CD8+ clones, though the expansion induced by regulatory dendritic cells appeared to be more limited than that induced by mature dendritic cells. Of the resting subsets, memory CD8+ T cells had the largest number of alloreactive TCR clonotypes. Repertoires were highly diverse in naive CD4+ and CD8+ T cells, less diverse in memory cells, and most oligoclonal in memory CD8+ cells.

Sorted T cell subsets were CFSE-labeled and co-cultured for around 5 days with allogeneic regulatory or mature dendritic cells at a 1:10 DC:T ratio. Naive T cells were sorted as CD45RA+ and memory T cells as CD45RO+ CD4+ or CD8+ cells by FACS. T cells for TCR sequencing came from a couple of healthy control subjects. The Qiagen DNeasy Blood & Tissue Kit was used for extraction of genomic DNA. CDR3 length: 17 amino acids, cysteine to phenylalanine. Only CDR3 DNA remains: 51 bases, in frame from the first base. CDR1 and CDR2, per the germline V gene, are SGHRS and YFSETQ. The V and J ends are trimmed by 4 bases and 1 base, leaving 15 bases between them. Multiplexed two-step PCR with Vbeta-specific forward primers and Jbeta-specific reverse primers was used to amplify TCRbeta CDR3 regions. Through the immunoSEQ service, TCRbeta libraries were sequenced on an Illumina instrument. Per the source publication's procedure: IMGT annotation was used to assign V, D and J genes, and synthetic CDR3 analogues were used to correct counts for multiplex PCR bias. The immunoSEQ Analyzer calculated repertoire clonality as one minus the normalized Shannon entropy. Whether a clone counted as expanded was decided by Fisher's exact test with Benjamini-Hochberg false discovery rate control and a two-tailed cutoff of P<0.01. TCRdb limited this immuneACCESS table to in-frame rearrangements with V and J called. A share of clones is missing; checked studies link under half to unresolved V genes, and the rest is unexplained. V, J and clone size are those of that table, while D and trimming were read from the DNA. Counted in this sample were some 18,000 clones; less than 80% of them appeared once. The ten top clones hold roughly 3% of the sample.

Regarding this clone: Its antigen target is currently unknown. No quality values exist for individual bases; no much larger clone is one base distant.

The receptor's source is a human donor in good health. The chain is encoded by TRBV5-1 joined to TRBJ2-6; the D assignment is uncertain and may be TRBD1 or TRBD2, with 6 bases supporting each. Sequenced material: memory CD4+ T cells from blood cultured with regulatory dendritic cells. Per the publication, the cell subset or site label means: CD45RO+ memory T cells. CDR3 protein: CASSLSTGTSGANVLTF. The DNA sequence follows: TGCGCCAGCAGCCTAAGTACAGGGACTTCTGGGGCCAACGTCCTGACTTTC.